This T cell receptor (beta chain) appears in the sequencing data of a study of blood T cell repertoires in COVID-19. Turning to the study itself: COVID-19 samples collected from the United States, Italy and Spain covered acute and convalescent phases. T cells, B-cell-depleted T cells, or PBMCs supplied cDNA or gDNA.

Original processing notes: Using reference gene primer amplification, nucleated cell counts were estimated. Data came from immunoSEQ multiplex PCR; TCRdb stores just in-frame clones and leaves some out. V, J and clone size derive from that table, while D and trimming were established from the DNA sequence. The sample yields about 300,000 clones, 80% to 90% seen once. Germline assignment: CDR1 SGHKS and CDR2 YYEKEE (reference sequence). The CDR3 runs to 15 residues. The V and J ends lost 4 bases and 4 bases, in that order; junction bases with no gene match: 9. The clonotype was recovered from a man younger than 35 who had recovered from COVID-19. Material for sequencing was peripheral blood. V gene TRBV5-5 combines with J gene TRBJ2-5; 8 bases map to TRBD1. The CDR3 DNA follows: TGTGCCAGCAGCGACCACAGGGGGACGGGAGAGACCCAGTACTTC. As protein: CASSDHRGTGETQYF. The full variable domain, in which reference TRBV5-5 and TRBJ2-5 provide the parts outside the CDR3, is DAGVTQSPTHLIKTRGQQVTLRCSPISGHKSVSWYQQVLGQGPQFIFQYYEKEERGRGNFPDRFSARQFPNYSSELNVNALLLGDSALYLCASSDHRGTGETQYFGPGTRLLVL.